Sequencing of this T cell receptor beta chain was carried out in a study of blood T cells in healthy people across ages. Combining a sample-barcoded 5' primer with a J-beta primer mix, a second PCR ran for about 6 to 11 cycles. All cDNA molecules were each tagged by a template-switch adaptor with 12 random nucleotides. TCRdb redid the calling of the 5' RACE reads with MiXCR, one entry per CDR3 protein. The sample lists over a million distinct CDR3 sequences, 42% occurring once. Points on this clonotype: Its antigen is not known.

The study recruited healthy Caucasian donors from Russia who were aged about 6 to 95. General observations from the study: The long-lived group displayed more naive CD4+ cells, plus higher diversity, than the aged donors did.

The sequenced sample was blood. The sequence derives from a young woman in good health.

The CDR3 DNA follows: TGCAGTGCTAGAGATTTTCGGGAGATGAATGAGCAGTTCTTC. Its protein product is CSARDFREMNEQFF. This chain uses TRBV20-1 with TRBJ2-1; maybe TRBD2 (6 bases). Between the trimmed V and J ends, which lost 0 bases and 7 bases, there was a span of 13 bases. CDR3 size: 14 residues. Germline V gives CDR1 DFQATT, CDR2 SNEGSKA (reference sequence).